The entry that follows covers one TCR beta chain sequence. As yet, its antigen is unknown. The CDR3 sequence is 17 residues long. V trimming: 2 bases; J trimming: 3 bases; junction bases outside the gene matches: 5. Germline values: CDR1 MGHDK, CDR2 SYGVNS. These data originate in a study of cytomegalovirus exposure and HLA in healthy donors. General study points: TCR beta chains associated with HLA were, in a later analysis, more clonally expanded than equally common others. A few V segments could not be told apart, such as TRBV6-2 and TRBV6-3, and were left out. The productive fraction for most TCR beta V segments was about 90% or about 30% in an earlier analysis.

PCR amplification relied on 60 Vbeta primers (plus 13 Jbeta primers). The data were produced by immunoSEQ multiplex PCR, yet TCRdb's version contains in-frame clones alone and is incomplete. The table shows about 200,000 clones, with around 80% occurring only once. The chain is built from TRBV25-1 and TRBJ2-1, with 12 bases aligning to TRBD2. Sequencing was done on a sample of PBMCs. This TCR derives from a man aged 45-60 years in good health and CMV-seronegative. The CDR3 DNA follows: TGTGCCAGCAGTGAACGGCAGACTAGCGGGAGCTACAATGAGCAGTTCTTC. Translation gives CASSERQTSGSYNEQFF.